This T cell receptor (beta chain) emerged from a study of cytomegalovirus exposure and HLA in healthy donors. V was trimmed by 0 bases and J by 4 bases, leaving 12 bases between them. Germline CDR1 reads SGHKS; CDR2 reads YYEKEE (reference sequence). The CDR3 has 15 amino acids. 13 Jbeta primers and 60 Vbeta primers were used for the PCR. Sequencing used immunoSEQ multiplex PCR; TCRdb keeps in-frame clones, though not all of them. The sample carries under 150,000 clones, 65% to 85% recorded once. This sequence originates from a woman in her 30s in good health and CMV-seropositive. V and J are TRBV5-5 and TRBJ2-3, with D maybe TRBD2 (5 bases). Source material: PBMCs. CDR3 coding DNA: TGTGCCAGCAGCTTGGCCATCGGGGTGGCAGATACGCAGTATTTT. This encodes CASSLAIGVADTQYF.